Presented here are 10 T cell receptor beta chains from one specimen sequenced in a study of CD8+ T cells in alopecia areata. Treatment of the sample: oral pan-JAK inhibitor, 5-10 mg twice daily. As the sequencing template, cDNA was produced by extracting RNA and reverse transcribing it. Profiled with immunoSEQ multiplex PCR; TCRdb holds only in-frame clones, not every one. The table lists some 190,000 clones, approximately 65% of them singletons. The sample consisted of CD4+ T cells sorted from blood, taken at week 44, from a patient treated with tofacitinib. The receptors come from a human donor with alopecia areata.

The J gene is TRBJ2-7, the V gene TRBV29-1, with D perhaps matching TRBD2 (6 bases). CDR1 and CDR2 from the germline V gene are SQVTM and ANQGSEA. The CDR3 loop spans 15 amino acids. V lost 3 bases and J 2 bases, leaving 17 bases between the germline ends. CDR3 sequence: CSVEGTSKGAYEQYF. CDR3 nucleotides: TGCAGCGTTGAGGGTACTAGCAAGGGAGCCTACGAGCAGTACTTC.

This clone was observed a handful of times. The chain recombines TRBV23-1 with TRBJ2-5; TRBD2 matches at 11 bases. TRBV23-1 counts as an open reading frame of uncertain function. Losses at the gene ends were 7 bases for V and 1 base for J; bases not matched to a gene: 2. This CDR3 contains 14 residues. CDR3 sequence: CASTLAGGQETQYF. The DNA of the CDR3 is TGCGCCAGCACTCTAGCGGGGGGCCAAGAGACCCAGTACTTC.

The genes are TRBV6-5 and TRBJ1-1; no clear D gene. CDR1 MNHEY and CDR2 SVGAGI come from the germline V gene. V was pared by 0 bases and J by 0 bases, with 5 bases between. The CDR3 consists of 14 residues. CDR3 sequence: CASSYSRLNTEAFF. The DNA of the CDR3 is TGTGCCAGCAGTTACTCGAGGCTGAACACTGAAGCTTTCTTT.

The chain has TRBV5-1 and TRBJ1-5; perhaps TRBD1 as D (6 bases). Trimming cost V 0 bases and J 5 bases, with 12 bases left between them. The CDR3 consists of 15 residues. Germline lookup yields CDR1 SGHRS and CDR2 YFSETQ. CDR3 protein: CASSLVPGAHQPQHF. DNA for the CDR3: TGCGCCAGCAGCTTGGTACCAGGGGCCCATCAGCCCCAGCATTTT.

The J gene is TRBJ1-1, the V gene TRBV27; TRBD1 is a possible D gene (5 bases). From germline, CDR1 is MNHEY and CDR2 SMNVEV (reference sequence). The CDR3 has 13 amino acids. The ends were cut back, 8 bases at V and 5 bases at J, with 15 bases in the middle. The CDR3 nucleotides are TGTGCCAGCTGGGACCCCTGGGAGACTGAAGCTTTCTTT. Protein sequence: CASWDPWETEAFF.

On this clone itself: The sample carries other DNA sequences with the same CDR3. The gene calls are TRBV29-1 and TRBJ1-1; D is unclear. Germline V gene sequence: CDR1 SQVTM, CDR2 ANQGSEA. The length of the CDR3 is 10 residues. Trimming stripped 6 bases from V and 2 bases from J, with 4 bases between. The CDR3 is CSVTNTEAFF. The CDR3 bases are TGCAGCGTAACTAACACTGAAGCTTTCTTT.

The chain couples TRBV7-8 to TRBJ1-2, with a tentative D call TRBD1 (6 bases). The V end was cut by 1 base, the J end by 4 bases, with 10 bases between. Germline V lookup: CDR1 SGHVS, CDR2 FQNEAQ. There are 14 residues in the CDR3. The CDR3 DNA reads TGTGCCAGCAGCTTAGACGGACAGTTCTATGGCTACACCTTC. It translates to CASSLDGQFYGYTF.

V usage is TRBV23-1 and J usage is TRBJ2-1; 7 bases map to TRBD1. TRBV23-1 is an ORF, with its function uncertain. The CDR3 length is 16 residues. The V segment lost 3 bases and the J segment 5 bases; nucleotides outside the gene matches: 10. CDR3 bases: TGCGCCAGCAGTCAGTCGACAGGGAGTCGGAACAATGAGCAGTTCTTC. Protein sequence: CASSQSTGSRNNEQFF.

This clone showed up just once. J is TRBJ2-5 and V is TRBV5-1, with 10 bases fitting TRBD2. Germline V gene lookup returns CDR1 SGHRS and CDR2 YFSETQ. The ends lost 1 base at V and 3 bases at J; junction bases unmatched: 6. The CDR3 spans 16 residues. The CDR3 DNA reads as TGCGCCAGCAGCTTGTTCACTAGCGGGGCTAAAGAGACCCAGTACTTC. It codes for CASSLFTSGAKETQYF.

V is TRBV7-8 and J is TRBJ2-7; either TRBD1 or TRBD2 may supply D (6 bases each). This CDR3 has 15 amino acids. Trimming took 4 bases from V and 6 from J, leaving 19 bases between them. The V gene's germline CDR1 is SGHVS and CDR2 FQNEAQ. The CDR3 DNA follows: TGTGCCAGCAGCTCCTCTCCGGGGGCAGGGATCGAGCAGTACTTC. This translates into CASSSSPGAGIEQYF.